This T cell receptor beta chain was captured by sequencing in a study of PD-1 blockade in classical Hodgkin lymphoma (TCRdb year 2020). Concerning the study at large: Nivolumab dosing was 3 mg/kg intravenously every 2 weeks, continuing until either disease progression or unacceptable toxicity. The study used TCR beta sequencing and CyTOF to define a peripheral blood immune signature of response to PD-1 blockade in classical Hodgkin lymphoma.

Broad study findings and their caveats: Trial patients achieving complete response had baseline diversity similar to newly diagnosed patients, whereas partial responders and progressors had significantly lower diversity. Baseline TCR diversity was reported as lower in newly diagnosed patients than in healthy donors, and lower still in relapsed/refractory patients. By C4D1, a significant rise was seen in CD4+ TCR diversity but not in CD8+ TCR diversity (p=0.0027 vs p=0.16), and the rise was most apparent among complete responders (p=0.02). Lower diversity was observed in patients in whom nivolumab was started less than 1 year after ASCT, and these patients were excluded from later analyses so that confounding by immune reconstitution would be avoided. Only a single clinical trial cohort was studied, and what caused the repertoire differences, possibly disease activity or prior therapy, remained undefined.

The time point label for this specimen denotes: cycle 1 day 1 (C1D1), immediately before nivolumab initiation. Every trial patient had relapsed following autologous stem cell transplantation, and prior brentuximab vedotin exposure was what differed among cohorts A, B and C. The trial cohort comprised some 60 patients with relapsed/refractory classical Hodgkin lymphoma whose best overall responses were complete response, partial response or progressive disease. Single-agent nivolumab was administered to trial patients in the multi-cohort phase II CheckMate 205 trial. An independent review committee assessed best overall response by applying the 2007 International Working Group response criteria. Trial PBMCs were collected immediately before nivolumab initiation (C1D1) and during therapy at cycle 2 day 1 and cycle 4 day 1. Peripheral blood was collected in 8 mL Vacutainer Cell Preparation Tubes, from which PBMCs were isolated by centrifugation and then cryopreserved.

This clone was seen once. The antigen this receptor binds is unknown. Base quality data are lacking; no much larger clone is found one base away. Genomic DNA was extracted with the Qiagen DNeasy kit from unsorted PBMCs and from negatively selected CD4+ and CD8+ fractions. TCR beta CDR3 regions were amplified by immunoSEQ multiplex PCR using primers annealing to V and J segments. A synthetic immune receptor repertoire was used to minimize amplification bias, and remaining bias was computationally removed after sequencing. The authors' pipeline ran thus. Repertoire diversity was quantified as the Shannon entropy index using custom Python scripts. Unsorted, CD4+ and CD8+ repertoires were examined separately, except in combined analyses, for which CD4+ and CD8+ sequences were merged in silico. Clonal expansion was defined as a frequency increase of at least 2-fold after treatment compared with C1D1, and clones undetected at baseline were assigned a pseudocount of 0.5. Singleton clones were defined as clones with 0 or 1 copy at C1D1, and non-singleton clones were defined as clones with 2 or more copies. Clones expanded in unsorted samples were assigned a CD4+, CD8+ or unknown annotation through matching of protein sequences in sorted samples from the same patient. Wilcoxon tests on paired samples were used to test changes in diversity from C1D1 to C4D1. TCRdb re-hosts the immuneACCESS table, in-frame sequences only. Its copies lack some clones; in the studies checked, an unresolved V gene accounts for under half of them, and the cause for the rest is not known. The V and J calls and the clone size are those of that table, but D and trimming were determined from the DNA. Present in this sample are approximately 100,000 clones, roughly 92% of which were seen just once. Roughly 3% of the sample belongs to the ten largest clones.

This sample comprised peripheral blood mononuclear cells (PBMCs), obtained at baseline. The origin of this receptor is a human donor with classical Hodgkin lymphoma.

The DNA reads TGTGCCAGCAGCTCCACTCGGACAGGTAGCTCCTACAATGAGCAGTTCTTC. This translates into CASSSTRTGSSYNEQFF. The sequence joins TRBV5-6 to TRBJ2-1, with 7 central nucleotides matching TRBD1. The germline V gene specifies SGHDT as CDR1 and YYEEEE as CDR2. There are 17 amino acids in the CDR3, from cysteine to phenylalanine inclusive. Kept here is only the CDR3 DNA, which spans 51 bases and is read in frame from base 1. Here V drops 3 bases and J drops 0 bases, and the junction holds 9 bases not matched to any gene.